The next 6 T cell receptor beta chains were all read from a single sample in a study of T-cell memory formation after mild COVID-19 (dated by TCRdb to the early 2020s). Library construction relied on 5' RACE. TCRdb shows the sequencer as Illumina NovaSeq 6000. Using fastp at Q25 and MiXCR, TCRdb reprocessed the public reads and kept productive beta chains. Rows merge per CDR3 protein into single entries with the most common DNA and genes. The sample records nearly 250,000 distinct CDR3 sequences, 15% of which are singletons. The ten largest clonotypes hold around 2.2% of the sample. The sequenced sample consisted of PBMCs or a T cell subset sorted from them (not recorded which). All receptors derive from an adult woman who had mild COVID-19 (a few samples of this study predate the infection). The sample titles of this study are shuffled in the database, so cell type and time point are left out; the donor was told from shared clones.

This clonotype has only a few counts. V usage is TRBV7-9 and J usage is TRBJ2-6, with TRBD1 matching over 11 bases. This CDR3 comprises 16 residues. Germline CDR1 reads SEHNR; CDR2 reads FQNEAQ (reference sequence). V lost 5 bases and J lost 1; bases outside the gene matches: 1. The CDR3 DNA sequence: TGTGCCAGCAGCGGACAGGGGGCATCTGGGGCCAACGTCCTGACTTTC. This gives the protein CASSGQGASGANVLTF.

This clonotype was recorded many times. V gene TRBV11-3 combines with J gene TRBJ2-1; 10 bases align to TRBD2. V shed 1 base, J shed 15 bases, and the junction held 12 bases outside the gene matches. CDR3 size: 15 residues. Germline V gene lookup returns CDR1 SGHNT and CDR2 YENEEA. This chain's CDR3 is CASSLALGASGSRFF. The CDR3, as DNA: TGTGCCAGCAGCTTAGCCCTAGGGGCTAGCGGGAGTCGGTTCTTC. Looking up the rest from reference TRBV11-3 and TRBJ2-1 gives the full variable domain: EAGVVQSPRYKIIEKKQPVAFWCNPISGHNTLYWYLQNLGQGPELLIRYENEEAVDDSQLPKDRFSAERLKGVDSTLKIQPAELGDSAVYLCASSLALGASGSRFFGPGTRLTVL.

The sample holds many counts of this clonotype. The chain recombines TRBV9 with TRBJ2-1; tentatively, D is TRBD2 (6 bases). The germline V gene encodes CDR1 SGDLS and CDR2 YYNGEE. V lost 3 bases to trimming and J lost 0 bases, with 13 bases between them. The CDR3 spans 16 residues. CDR3 loop: CASSAPGLDSYNEQFF. The CDR3, as DNA: TGTGCCAGCAGCGCGCCGGGACTGGACTCCTACAATGAGCAGTTCTTC. Drawing the rest from reference TRBV9 and TRBJ2-1, the complete variable domain is DSGVTQTPKHLITATGQRVTLRCSPRSGDLSVYWYQQSLDQGLQFLIQYYNGEERAKGNILERFSAQQFPDLHSELNLSSLELGDSALYFCASSAPGLDSYNEQFFGPGTRLTVL.

This chain uses TRBV24-1 with TRBJ2-7, with D hard to call. With 2 bases removed from V and 1 base from J, the gap between germline ends came to 11 bases. The CDR3 covers 15 residues. Germline loops: CDR1 KGHDR, CDR2 SFDVKD. The CDR3 sequence: CATSDSFDRSYEQYF. DNA for the CDR3: TGTGCCACCAGTGATTCCTTCGACCGGTCCTACGAGCAGTACTTC.

The J gene is TRBJ1-3, the V gene TRBV4-1; D not resolved. V lost 4 bases and J 1 base, leaving 14 bases between the germline ends. This CDR3 has 16 residues. Germline loops: CDR1 MGHRA, CDR2 YSYEKL. The CDR3 region is CASSPQVSKSGNTIYF. The CDR3 nucleotides are TGCGCCAGCAGCCCCCAGGTATCTAAATCTGGAAACACCATATATTTT.

The sample holds a few counts of this clonotype. The chain uses TRBV20-1 and TRBJ1-6, with TRBD1 as a possible D gene (5 bases). V lost 3 bases and J 0 bases, leaving 12 bases between the germline ends. Germline V CDR1 and CDR2: DFQATT, SNEGSKA (reference sequence). The CDR3 loop spans 16 amino acids. The CDR3 spells CSASRGATSYNSPLHF. The DNA of the CDR3 is TGCAGTGCTAGTCGCGGGGCCACCTCCTATAATTCACCCCTCCACTTT.